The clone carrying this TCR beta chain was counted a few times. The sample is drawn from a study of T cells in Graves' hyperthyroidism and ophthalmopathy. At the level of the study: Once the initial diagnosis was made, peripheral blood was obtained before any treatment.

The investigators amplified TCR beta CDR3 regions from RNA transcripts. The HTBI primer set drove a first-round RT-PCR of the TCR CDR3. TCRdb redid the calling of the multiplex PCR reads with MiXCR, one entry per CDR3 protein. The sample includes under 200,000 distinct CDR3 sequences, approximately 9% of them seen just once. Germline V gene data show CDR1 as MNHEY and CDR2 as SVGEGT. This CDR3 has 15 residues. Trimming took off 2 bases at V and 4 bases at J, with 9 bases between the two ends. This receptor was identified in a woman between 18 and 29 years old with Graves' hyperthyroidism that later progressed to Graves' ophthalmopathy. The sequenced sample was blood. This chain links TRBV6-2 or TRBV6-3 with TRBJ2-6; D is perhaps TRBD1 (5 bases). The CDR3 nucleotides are TGTGCCAGCAGTTACAGGGGTTCGGGGGCCAACGTCCTGACTTTC. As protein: CASSYRGSGANVLTF.